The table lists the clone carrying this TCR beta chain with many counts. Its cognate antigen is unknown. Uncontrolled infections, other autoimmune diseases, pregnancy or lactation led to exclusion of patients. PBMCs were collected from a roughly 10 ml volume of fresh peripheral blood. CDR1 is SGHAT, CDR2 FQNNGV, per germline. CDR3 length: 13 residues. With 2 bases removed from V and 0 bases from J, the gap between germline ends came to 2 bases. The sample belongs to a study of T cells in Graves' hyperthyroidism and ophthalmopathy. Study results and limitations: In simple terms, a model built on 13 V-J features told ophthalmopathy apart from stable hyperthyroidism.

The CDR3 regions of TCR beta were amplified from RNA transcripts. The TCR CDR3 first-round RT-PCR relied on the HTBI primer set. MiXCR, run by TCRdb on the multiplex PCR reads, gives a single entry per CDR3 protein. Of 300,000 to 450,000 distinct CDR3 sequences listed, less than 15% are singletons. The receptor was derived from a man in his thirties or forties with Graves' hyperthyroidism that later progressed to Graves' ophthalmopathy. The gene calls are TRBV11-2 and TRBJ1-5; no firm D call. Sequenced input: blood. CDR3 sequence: CASSLFSNQPQHF. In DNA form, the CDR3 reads TGTGCCAGCAGCTTATTTAGCAATCAGCCCCAGCATTTT. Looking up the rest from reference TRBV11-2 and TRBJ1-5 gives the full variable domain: EAGVAQSPRYKIIEKRQSVAFWCNPISGHATLYWYQQILGQGPKLLIQFQNNGVVDDSQLPKDRFSAERLKGVDSTLKIQPAKLEDSAVYLCASSLFSNQPQHFGDGTRLSIL.